Detailed here is one TCR beta chain. Its antigen is undetermined. CDR3 length: 16 amino acids. Between the trimmed V and J ends, which lost 4 bases and 0 bases, there was a span of 16 bases. Per germline, CDR1 SGDLS and CDR2 YYNGEE. All patients relapsed after autologous stem cell transplantation, and brentuximab vedotin exposure varied. Magnetic negative selection purified CD4+ T cells from thawed PBMCs. Reported best responses ranged across complete response, partial response or progressive disease. Method: immunoSEQ multiplex PCR; TCRdb's copy keeps in-frame clones and lacks some. The sample has 30,000 or so clones, 85% seen once. The data were obtained in a study of PD-1 blockade in classical Hodgkin lymphoma. Study findings and constraints: Partial responders and progressors had significantly lower baseline TCR diversity. Baseline TCR diversity was reportedly lower in newly diagnosed patients than healthy donors. Diversity in CD4+ TCRs, unlike that measured in CD8+ TCRs, had risen significantly by C4D1.

The sequencing here drew on CD4+ T cells from blood, taken at baseline. This sequence was found in a human donor with classical Hodgkin lymphoma. The J gene is TRBJ1-2, the V gene TRBV9, with D perhaps matching TRBD1 (5 bases). For the CDR3, the DNA is TGTGCCAGCAGCCTAACGACAGCTCCCCCTAACTATGGCTACACCTTC. Residues: CASSLTTAPPNYGYTF.